This T cell receptor (beta chain) was captured in a study of cytomegalovirus exposure and HLA in healthy donors. This CDR3 region has 15 residues. V was clipped by 7 bases and J by 2 bases; unmatched bases: 6. The V gene's germline CDR1 is SNHLY and CDR2 FYNNEI. Primers for the PCR totalled 60 Vbeta and 13 Jbeta. Sequenced by immunoSEQ multiplex PCR; TCRdb stores in-frame clones only, minus some. The sample holds hundreds of thousands of clones, less than 85% seen once. The chain links TRBV2 to TRBJ2-7; 12 bases fit TRBD1. The specimen sequenced was PBMCs. This receptor was identified in a man aged 18 to 30 in good health and CMV-seronegative. The CDR3 nucleotides are TGTGCCAGCATCCAGGGACAGGGGGCAACCTACGAGCAGTACTTC. Its protein is CASIQGQGATYEQYF.